This T cell receptor beta chain stems from a study of post-analysis software for immune sequencing data. On the study more broadly: Some patients lacked subtype; others had relapsing-remitting, secondary progressive or progressive-relapsing disease.

Germline CDR1 reads SGHVS; CDR2 reads FQNEAQ. The CDR3 sequence is 16 residues long. Deletions cut 6 bases from V and 1 base from J, with 13 bases between. This clonotype was counted only a few times. What it binds is not known. Study outcomes and limitations: A few TRBV segments (TRBV5-6, TRBV5-1 and TRBV20-1 among them) occurred more frequently in patients than in controls. Samples prepared in the same batch strongly co-clustered by F measure. Normalized Chao1 diversity in multiple sclerosis patients fell significantly below that of controls.

Incorporated into the TCR beta cDNA libraries were unique molecular identifiers, which served to reduce PCR and sequencing biases. cDNA molecules numbering 400,000 to 550,000 came from around 1 to 10 million T cells. TCRdb independently ran MiXCR on the PCR reads; one entry per CDR3 protein. The sample carries 700,000 to 800,000 distinct CDR3 sequences, 30% recorded once. This receptor was taken from a girl between 5 and 17 years old with multiple sclerosis. The sequenced sample was blood. The rearrangement joins TRBV7-8 to TRBJ1-6; no clear D gene. The CDR3 DNA sequence: TGTGCCAGCAGTCTTAGTCGGGGTTCCTATAATTCACCCCTCCACTTT. Protein sequence: CASSLSRGSYNSPLHF.